A selection of T cell receptor beta chains follows, all from one sample in a study of response to subunit inactivated influenza vaccine. TCRdb re-called the RT-PCR reads through MiXCR, storing one row per CDR3 protein. Here the sample spans about 700,000 distinct CDR3 sequences, approximately 14% being singletons. Here the sequenced sample was PBMCs from blood, taken 14 to 15 days before vaccination. Every receptor here comes from a man in his forties or fifties who received an inactivated influenza vaccine. Both conserved end residues are trimmed from each CDR3.

j_call: TRBJ1-2; v_call: TRBV3-1; cdr3_aa: ASSQDGDANYGYT
j_call: TRBJ1-2; v_call: TRBV5-6; cdr3_aa: ASSLRLTVPLISYGYT
j_call: TRBJ2-7; v_call: TRBV6-2/TRBV6-3; cdr3_aa: ASSYPLAAGVGEQY
j_call: TRBJ1-2; v_call: TRBV29-1; cdr3_aa: SVVKDYGYT
j_call: TRBJ2-3; v_call: TRBV9; cdr3_aa: ASSVSGGSDTQY
j_call: TRBJ2-5; v_call: TRBV20-1; cdr3_aa: SARRLAGDGSETQY
j_call: TRBJ1-1; v_call: TRBV6-2/TRBV6-3; cdr3_aa: ASSRTDRGEAF
j_call: TRBJ2-7; v_call: TRBV2; cdr3_aa: ASLRGREQY
j_call: TRBJ1-6; v_call: TRBV29-1; cdr3_aa: SAQVGTGDSPLH
j_call: TRBJ2-1; v_call: TRBV7-3; cdr3_aa: ASSSAGTSLGSYNEQF
j_call: TRBJ1-2; v_call: TRBV27; cdr3_aa: ASRTVYRGFYGYT